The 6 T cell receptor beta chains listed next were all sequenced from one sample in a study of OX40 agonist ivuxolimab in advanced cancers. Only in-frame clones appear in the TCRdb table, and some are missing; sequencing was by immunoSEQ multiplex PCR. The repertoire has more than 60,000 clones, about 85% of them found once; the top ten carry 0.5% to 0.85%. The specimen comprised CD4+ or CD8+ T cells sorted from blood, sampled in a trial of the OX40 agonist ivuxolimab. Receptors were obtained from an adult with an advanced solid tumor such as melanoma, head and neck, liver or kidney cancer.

CDR3 sequence (DNA): TGTGCCAGCAGCTTGGGAGGGGGTCTTTACGAGCAGTACTTC. This translates into CASSLGGGLYEQYF. The chain employs TRBV7-9 and TRBJ2-7, with a possible D match to TRBD2 (7 bases). Trimming shortened V by 3 bases and J by 4 bases, and 13 bases separated the two germline ends. The germline V gene encodes CDR1 SEHNR and CDR2 FQNEAQ (reference sequence). The CDR3 consists of 14 residues.

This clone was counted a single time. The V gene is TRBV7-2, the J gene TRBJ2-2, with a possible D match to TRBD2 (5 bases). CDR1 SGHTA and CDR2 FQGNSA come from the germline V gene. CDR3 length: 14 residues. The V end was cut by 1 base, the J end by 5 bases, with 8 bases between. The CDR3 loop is CASSLVGGTGELFF. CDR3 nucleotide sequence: TGTGCCAGCAGCTTAGTGGGCGGGACCGGGGAGCTGTTTTTT.

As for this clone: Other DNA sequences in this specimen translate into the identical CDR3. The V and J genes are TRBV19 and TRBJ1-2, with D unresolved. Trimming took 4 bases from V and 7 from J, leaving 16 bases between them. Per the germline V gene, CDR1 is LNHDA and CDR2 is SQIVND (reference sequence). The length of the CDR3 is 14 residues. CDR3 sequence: CASSRQARGSGYTF. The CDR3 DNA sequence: TGTGCCAGTAGTAGGCAGGCTCGTGGAAGTGGCTACACCTTC.

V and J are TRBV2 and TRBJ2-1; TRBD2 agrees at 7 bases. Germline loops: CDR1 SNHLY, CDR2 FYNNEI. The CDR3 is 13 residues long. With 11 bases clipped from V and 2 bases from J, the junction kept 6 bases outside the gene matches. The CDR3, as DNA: TGTGCCCTGGGCGGGGGAGCCTACAATGAGCAGTTCTTC. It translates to CALGGGAYNEQFF.

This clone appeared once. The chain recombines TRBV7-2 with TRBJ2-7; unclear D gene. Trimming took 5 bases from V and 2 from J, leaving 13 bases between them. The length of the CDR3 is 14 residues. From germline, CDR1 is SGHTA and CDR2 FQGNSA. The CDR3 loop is CASSPGAVAYEQYF. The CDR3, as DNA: TGTGCCAGCAGCCCGGGCGCCGTTGCCTACGAGCAGTACTTC.

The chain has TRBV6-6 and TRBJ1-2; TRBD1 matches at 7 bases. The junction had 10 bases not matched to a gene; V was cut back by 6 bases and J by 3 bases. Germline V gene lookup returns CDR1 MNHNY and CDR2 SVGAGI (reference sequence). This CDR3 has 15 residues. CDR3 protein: CASRRIQGTYYGYTF. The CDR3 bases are TGTGCCAGCAGACGCATACAGGGGACCTACTATGGCTACACCTTC.